This T cell receptor (beta chain) was identified during a study of blood T cells in healthy people across ages. Broader study findings: PBMCs went unsorted, and a conclusive naive versus antigen-experienced comparison was therefore prevented.

The CDR3 is 12 residues long. Germline V CDR1 and CDR2: MNHNS, SASEGT. Together with a sample-barcoded 5' primer, a J-beta primer mix was included in a second PCR lasting about 7 to 12 cycles. TCRdb re-derived calls from the 5' RACE reads in MiXCR, one entry per CDR3 protein. Here the sample spans 450,000 to 600,000 distinct CDR3 sequences, about 25% being singletons. Points on this clonotype: The target antigen is unknown. The germline gene is not matched at one end of the junction; a read error may be the cause.

The same specimen was also included in a second study, on T cells of mothers and their children. That paper notes: Both sample barcodes and 2-4 random nucleotides came from the M1S primer of the second PCR. The analysis detected no persistent microchimeric T cell clones.

This TCR was sampled from a boy aged 2 to 9 in good health. The rearrangement links TRBV6-1 to TRBJ2-1; D not resolved. The specimen sequenced was blood. This CDR3 reads CASREDLPEQFF. CDR3 nucleotides: TGTGCCAGCAGGGAAGACCTACCTGAGCAGTTCTTC.